Following are 18 T cell receptor beta chains from one sample sequenced in a study of shared clonotypes between healthy human individuals. Clones were sequenced by immunoSEQ multiplex PCR, and TCRdb holds only the in-frame ones, with some missing. This table has about 490,000 clones, about 79% appearing once. Sequences were obtained from PBMCs. The source is a woman between 35 and 50 years old in good health. Some clones in this sample may be carry-over from other donors' samples.

The chain carries TRBV28 and TRBJ1-2; D is undetermined. This CDR3 is built from 14 residues. V lost 2 bases and J 5 bases, leaving 12 bases between the germline ends. Looked up from germline, CDR1 is MDHEN and CDR2 is SYDVKM. In DNA, the CDR3 is TGTGCCAGCAGTTTACCCGGGTTTGGGTATGGCTACACCTTC. Translated, it gives CASSLPGFGYGYTF.

The genes are TRBV27 and TRBJ2-7; 8 bases match TRBD1. In germline, CDR1 is MNHEY, CDR2 SMNVEV (reference sequence). V lost 5 bases and J lost 5; bases outside the gene matches: 8. The CDR3 contains 14 residues. CDR3 protein: CASSPWDRRNEQYF. The CDR3 nucleotides read TGTGCCAGCAGTCCATGGGACAGGCGGAACGAGCAGTACTTC.

V gene TRBV7-2 combines with J gene TRBJ2-7; no firm D call. Germline V lookup: CDR1 SGHTA, CDR2 FQGNSA. This CDR3 spans 15 amino acids. Trimming took off 2 bases at V and 6 bases at J, with 17 bases between the two ends. The CDR3 DNA is TGTGCCAGCAGCTTATTCCCCAGGCTAGATGGCGAGCAGTACTTC. Translation: CASSLFPRLDGEQYF.

This clone was counted between two and nine times. This chain uses TRBV11-3 with TRBJ2-1, with D perhaps given as TRBD1 or TRBD2 (5 bases each). Looked up from germline, CDR1 is SGHNT and CDR2 is YENEEA. This CDR3 is built from 13 residues. V lost 1 base and J lost 6, with 7 bases in between. The CDR3 region is CASSLGGTNEQFF. CDR3 DNA: TGTGCCAGCAGCTTAGGGGGGACCAATGAGCAGTTCTTC.

The CDR3 nucleotides are TGTGCCAGCAGCCGCCCTAGCGGGAGGGTGTACAATGAGCAGTTCTTC. As protein: CASSRPSGRVYNEQFF. The genes are TRBV7-9 and TRBJ2-1; 12 bases map to TRBD2. CDR3 length equals 16 residues. CDR1 is SEHNR and CDR2 is FQNEAQ in the germline V gene (reference sequence). V lost 5 bases, J lost 4 bases, and 6 bases stayed unmatched.

The gene calls are TRBV6-1 and TRBJ2-3; TRBD1 agrees at 8 bases. The CDR3 loop spans 15 amino acids. V lost 6 bases, J lost 0 bases, and 5 bases stayed unmatched. Germline values: CDR1 MNHNS, CDR2 SASEGT. Here the CDR3 DNA reads TGTGCCAGCAGATTGACAGGGGCTAGCACAGATACGCAGTATTTT. The encoded protein is CASRLTGASTDTQYF.

The rearrangement uses TRBV5-1 and TRBJ1-4; D is possibly TRBD1 (6 bases). The CDR3 sequence is 15 residues long. Deletions cut 5 bases from V and 7 bases from J, with 18 bases between. CDR1 and CDR2 from the germline V gene are SGHRS and YFSETQ. DNA of the CDR3: TGCGCCAGCAGGCCACAACAGGGTTATAGTGAAAAACTGTTTTTT. Protein product: CASRPQQGYSEKLFF.

The chain recombines TRBV2 with TRBJ2-5; maybe TRBD2 (6 bases). CDR3 length: 13 residues. Germline CDR1 SNHLY, CDR2 FYNNEI. Trimming stripped 5 bases from V and 2 bases from J, with 9 bases between. The CDR3 DNA follows: TGTGCCAGCAGTCGGGGACTTCAAGAGACCCAGTACTTC. Its translation: CASSRGLQETQYF.

The chain employs TRBV5-1 and TRBJ2-2; maybe TRBD2 (5 bases). The CDR3 totals 14 residues. Germline CDR1 is SGHRS and CDR2 is YFSETQ. With 4 bases removed from V and 4 bases from J, the gap between germline ends came to 11 bases. CDR3 bases: TGCGCCAGCAGCATAGCCACTAGCACCGGGGAGCTGTTTTTT. Residues: CASSIATSTGELFF.

Comment on this clone: The sample carries other DNA sequences with the same CDR3. The gene calls are TRBV19 and TRBJ1-1; TRBD1 aligns across 7 bases. With V trimmed by 6 bases and J by 1 base, 2 bases remained unmatched. From germline, CDR1 is LNHDA and CDR2 SQIVND (reference sequence). CDR3 length: 13 amino acids. The CDR3 DNA sequence: TGTGCCAGTAGCCGGACAGGGAACACTGAAGCTTTCTTT. It yields the protein CASSRTGNTEAFF.

The J gene is TRBJ1-5, the V gene TRBV5-6, with TRBD1 identical over 12 bases. The germline gives CDR1 SGHDT, CDR2 YYEEEE. This CDR3 has 16 amino acids. V lost 3 bases and J lost 5; bases outside the gene matches: 6. CDR3 loop: CASSSTGTGGDQPQHF. The CDR3 DNA reads as TGTGCCAGCAGCTCAACCGGGACAGGGGGCGATCAGCCCCAGCATTTT.

This clone was detected only once. The CDR3 here is CASSRTVRNEQFF. The CDR3 nucleotides are TGTGCCAGCAGCCGGACAGTCCGCAATGAGCAGTTCTTC. The chain carries TRBV7-2 and TRBJ2-1; TRBD1 is a possible D gene (6 bases). The CDR3 has 13 residues. The germline gives CDR1 SGHTA, CDR2 FQGNSA. V was cut by 5 bases and J by 6 bases, with 11 bases left in between.

The genes are TRBV10-1 and TRBJ2-2, with D unresolved. Germline CDR1 is WNHNN and CDR2 is SYGVQD (reference sequence). The CDR3 is made up of 14 amino acids. Trimming took off 10 bases at V and 0 bases at J, with 12 bases between the two ends. The DNA for the CDR3 is TGCGCCACCAGGATAGAGCCGAACACCGGGGAGCTGTTTTTT. Translating it yields CATRIEPNTGELFF.

This clone is a singleton in its sample. The limits of the CDR3 on the DNA are not certain, so only TCRdb's listed CDR3 is given. The chain links TRBV6-1 to TRBJ2-5; the tabulated D call, TRBD1, remains unverified against the DNA. CDR1 is MNHNS and CDR2 is SASEGT in the germline V gene. A total of 14 residues make up the CDR3, ends included. The CDR3 loop is CASILDRTQETQYF.

V usage is TRBV6-5 and J usage is TRBJ2-3; the D gene is possibly TRBD2 (5 bases). CDR1 and CDR2 (germline): MNHEY, SVGAGI. V was clipped by 7 bases and J by 0 bases, with 11 bases between them. There are 14 residues in the CDR3. The CDR3 sequence: CASKKSGSTDTQYF. CDR3 in DNA: TGTGCCAGCAAAAAGAGCGGAAGCACAGATACGCAGTATTTT.

The V gene is TRBV7-9, the J gene TRBJ2-1, with D unclear. Germline V gene lookup returns CDR1 SEHNR and CDR2 FQNEAQ (reference sequence). The CDR3 totals 12 residues. Trimming removed 3 bases from V and 8 bases from J, with 8 bases in between. In DNA, the CDR3 is TGTGCCAGCAGCTTGGTCCGACATGAGCAGTTCTTC. Translated: CASSLVRHEQFF.

J is TRBJ2-7 and V is TRBV6-1, with a tentative D call TRBD2 (6 bases). This CDR3 has 15 residues. Germline assignment: CDR1 MNHNS and CDR2 SASEGT. Trimming shortened V by 4 bases and J by 0 bases, and 13 bases separated the two germline ends. CDR3 protein: CASSGASASSYEQYF. CDR3 sequence (DNA): TGTGCCAGCAGTGGGGCTAGCGCATCCTCCTACGAGCAGTACTTC.

The chain carries TRBV12-5 and TRBJ2-1; tentative D call: TRBD1 (6 bases). This CDR3 has 12 residues. V lost 3 bases and J 9 bases, leaving 9 bases between the germline ends. Germline-derived CDR1 and CDR2 are LGHNT and FRNRAP. CDR3 amino acids: CASGLGGVEQFF. The CDR3 region has the DNA TGTGCTAGTGGTTTAGGGGGAGTTGAGCAGTTCTTC.